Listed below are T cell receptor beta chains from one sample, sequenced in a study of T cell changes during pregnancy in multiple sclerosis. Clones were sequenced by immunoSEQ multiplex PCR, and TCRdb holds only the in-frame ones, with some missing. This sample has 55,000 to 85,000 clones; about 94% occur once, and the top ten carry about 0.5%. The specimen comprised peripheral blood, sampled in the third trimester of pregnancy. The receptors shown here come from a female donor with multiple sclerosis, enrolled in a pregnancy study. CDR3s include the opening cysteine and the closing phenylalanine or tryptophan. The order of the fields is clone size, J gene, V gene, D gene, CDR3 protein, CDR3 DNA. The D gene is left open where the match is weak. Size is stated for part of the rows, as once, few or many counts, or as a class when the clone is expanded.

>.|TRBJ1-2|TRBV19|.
CASNLRRAGNYGYTF
TGTGCCAGTAATCTAAGGAGGGCCGGCAACTATGGCTACACCTTC
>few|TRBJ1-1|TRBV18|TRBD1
CASSPGTGPGTEAFF
TGTGCCAGCTCACCAGGGACAGGGCCCGGCACTGAAGCTTTCTTT
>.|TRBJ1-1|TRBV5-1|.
CASSFRQSNTEAFF
TGCGCCAGCAGCTTTAGACAGTCCAACACTGAAGCTTTCTTT
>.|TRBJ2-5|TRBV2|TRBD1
CASRLGQGPQYF
TGTGCCAGCAGACTCGGACAGGGGCCCCAGTACTTC
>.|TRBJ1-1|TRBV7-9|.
CASSLVVGLNMNTEAFF
TGTGCCAGCAGCTTAGTAGTCGGACTGAATATGAACACTGAAGCTTTCTTT
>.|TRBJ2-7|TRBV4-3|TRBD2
CASSQESGGWYEQYF
TGCGCCAGCAGCCAAGAAAGCGGGGGTTGGTACGAGCAGTACTTC
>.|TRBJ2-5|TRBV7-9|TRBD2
CASSRGLAGGPQETQYF
TGTGCCAGCAGCCGGGGGCTAGCGGGGGGCCCACAAGAGACCCAGTACTTC
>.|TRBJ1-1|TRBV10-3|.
CATRAGSGTEAFF
TGTGCCACCAGAGCGGGATCCGGGACTGAAGCTTTCTTT
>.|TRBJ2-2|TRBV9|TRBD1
CASSPPARGYTGELFF
TGTGCCAGCAGCCCCCCGGCCAGGGGGTACACCGGGGAGCTGTTTTTT
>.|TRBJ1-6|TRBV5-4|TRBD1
CASSWDRGNSPLHF
TGTGCCAGCAGCTGGGACAGGGGTAATTCACCCCTCCACTTT
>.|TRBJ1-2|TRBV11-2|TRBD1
CASSLGPGTGPLYGYTF
TGTGCCAGCAGCTTAGGACCCGGGACAGGGCCCCTCTATGGCTACACCTTC
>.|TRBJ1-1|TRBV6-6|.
CASSASDTEAFF
TGTGCCAGCAGCGCCTCGGACACTGAAGCTTTCTTT
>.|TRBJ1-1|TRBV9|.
CASSVEGMNTEAFF
TGTGCCAGCAGCGTAGAGGGGATGAACACTGAAGCTTTCTTT
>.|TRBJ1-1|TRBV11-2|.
CASSFWAVTEAFF
TGTGCCAGCAGCTTTTGGGCAGTCACTGAAGCTTTCTTT
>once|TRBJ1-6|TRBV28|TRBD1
CASSPGIGGFSSPLHF
TGTGCCAGCAGCCCCGGGATAGGGGGCTTCAGTTCACCCCTCCACTTT
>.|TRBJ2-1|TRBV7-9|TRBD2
CASSSTSGGVFNEQFF
TGTGCCAGCAGCTCGACTAGCGGGGGGGTTTTTAATGAGCAGTTCTTC
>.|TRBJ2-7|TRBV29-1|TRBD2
CSVVSRGGMFEQYF
TGCAGCGTTGTATCGAGGGGAGGGATGTTCGAGCAGTACTTC
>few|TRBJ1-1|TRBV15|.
CATSRDPRDEAFF
TGTGCCACCAGCAGAGATCCGAGGGATGAAGCTTTCTTT
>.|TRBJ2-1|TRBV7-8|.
CASSLSGSSYNEQFF
TGTGCCAGCAGCTTATCGGGGAGCTCCTACAATGAGCAGTTCTTC
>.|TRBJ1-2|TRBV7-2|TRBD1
CASITNRDRGSGYTF
TGTGCCAGCATCACAAACCGGGACAGGGGTAGTGGCTACACCTTC
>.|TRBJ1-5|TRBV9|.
CASNAAENQPQHF
TGTGCCAGCAACGCGGCAGAGAATCAGCCCCAGCATTTT
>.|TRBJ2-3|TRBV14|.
CASSQRVTDTQYF
TGTGCCAGCAGCCAGCGGGTGACAGATACGCAGTATTTT
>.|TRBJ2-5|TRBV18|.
CASSPLGGSQETQYF
TGTGCCAGCTCACCACTCGGCGGTAGTCAAGAGACCCAGTACTTC
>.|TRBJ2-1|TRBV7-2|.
CASSFYTTYNEQFF
TGTGCCAGCAGCTTTTACACCACCTACAATGAGCAGTTCTTC
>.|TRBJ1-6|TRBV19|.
CASHSRRVSYNSPLHF
TGTGCCAGTCACTCTCGCCGGGTCTCCTATAATTCACCCCTCCACTTT
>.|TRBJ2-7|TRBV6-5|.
CASSYSPPGVYEQYF
TGTGCCAGCAGTTACTCGCCACCAGGGGTTTACGAGCAGTACTTC
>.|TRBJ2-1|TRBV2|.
CASRLTRDSYNEQFF
TGTGCCAGCAGACTCACCCGGGACTCGTACAATGAGCAGTTCTTC
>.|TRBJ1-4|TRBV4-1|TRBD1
CASSQIQGATNEKLFF
TGCGCCAGCAGCCAAATACAGGGGGCAACTAATGAAAAACTGTTTTTT
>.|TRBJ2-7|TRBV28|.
CASSLRGFTYEQYF
TGTGCCAGCAGTTTGCGCGGGTTCACCTACGAGCAGTACTTC
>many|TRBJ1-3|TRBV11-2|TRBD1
CASRDRANSGNTIYF
TGTGCCAGCAGGGACAGGGCGAACTCTGGAAACACCATATATTTT
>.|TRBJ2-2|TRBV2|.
CASSVLGELFF
TGTGCCAGCAGTGTGCTAGGGGAGCTGTTTTTT
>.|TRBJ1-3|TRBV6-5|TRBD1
CASSYTGGLTGNTIYF
TGTGCCAGCAGTTATACAGGGGGATTGACTGGAAACACCATATATTTT
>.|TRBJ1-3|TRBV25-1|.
CASGPWGNTIYF
TGTGCCAGCGGCCCGTGGGGAAACACCATATATTTT
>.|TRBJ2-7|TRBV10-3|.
CAISAGNYEQYF
TGTGCCATCAGTGCCGGTAACTACGAGCAGTACTTC
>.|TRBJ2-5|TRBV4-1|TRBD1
CASSQRDRGNQETQYF
TGCGCCAGCAGCCAACGGGACAGGGGGAACCAAGAGACCCAGTACTTC
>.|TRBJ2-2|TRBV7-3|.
CASSKTGPAWVGELFF
TGTGCCAGCAGCAAAACAGGCCCGGCGTGGGTCGGGGAGCTGTTTTTT
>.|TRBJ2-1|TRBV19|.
CASSREAVSRFYNEQFF
TGTGCCAGTAGTAGGGAGGCGGTTTCAAGATTCTACAATGAGCAGTTCTTC
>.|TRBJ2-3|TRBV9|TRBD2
CASSVEGRGGQDTQYF
TGTGCCAGCAGCGTAGAGGGACGGGGGGGCCAGGATACGCAGTATTTT
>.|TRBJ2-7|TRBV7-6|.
CASRRLSSYEQYF
TGTGCCAGCCGTCGGTTAAGCTCCTACGAGCAGTACTTC
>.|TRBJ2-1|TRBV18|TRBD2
CASSPPASGGAAEQFF
TGTGCCAGCTCACCACCCGCTAGCGGGGGGGCGGCTGAGCAGTTCTTC